Shown below are 5 T cell receptor beta chains from a single sample sequenced in a study of blood T cell repertoires in COVID-19. The protocol was immunoSEQ multiplex PCR, while the TCRdb copy is restricted to in-frame clones and leaves out a portion. The table lists about 280,000 clones, around 89% of them singletons. The specimen was peripheral blood. The receptors derive from a man between 35 and 55 years old with acute or convalescent COVID-19.

The genes are TRBV3-1 (or the pseudogene TRBV3-2) and TRBJ1-6, with D tentatively TRBD1 (5 bases). The germline gives CDR1 LGHDT, CDR2 YNNKEL (reference sequence). The CDR3 totals 16 residues. V was pared by 1 base and J by 5 bases, with 12 bases between. CDR3 nucleotide sequence: TGTGCCAGCAGCCAAGGAAGGGGCGCAAATAATTCACCCCTCCACTTT. Translation gives CASSQGRGANNSPLHF.

The rearrangement joins TRBV6-1 to TRBJ1-4, with a tentative D call TRBD1 (5 bases). Between the trimmed V and J ends, which lost 3 bases and 7 bases, there was a span of 6 bases. Germline CDR1 is MNHNS and CDR2 is SASEGT. There are 12 residues in the CDR3. The CDR3 DNA is TGTGCCAGCAGTGAGGGGGGTGAAAAACTGTTTTTT. This encodes CASSEGGEKLFF.

The chain has TRBV19 and TRBJ1-4, with D possibly TRBD1 on 6 matching bases. V was trimmed by 7 bases and J by 7 bases, leaving 19 bases between them. The CDR3 has 15 amino acids. Germline V lookup: CDR1 LNHDA, CDR2 SQIVND (reference sequence). The CDR3 nucleotides read TGTGCCAGTACGAAGTCTAGGGCAGGGGTTGAAAAACTGTTTTTT. Its protein product is CASTKSRAGVEKLFF.

The rearrangement joins TRBV6-1 to TRBJ1-2, with 7 bases matching TRBD1. Trimming took 2 bases from V and 4 from J; bases not matched to a gene: 1. Germline loops: CDR1 MNHNS, CDR2 SASEGT. This CDR3 is built from 13 residues. The chain's CDR3 is CASSERDSYGYTF. CDR3 coding DNA: TGTGCCAGCAGTGAAAGGGACAGCTATGGCTACACCTTC.

V and J are TRBV6-5 and TRBJ2-7, with D maybe TRBD1 (7 bases). Trimming removed 4 bases from V and 3 bases from J, with 19 bases in between. The CDR3 sequence is 16 residues long. Germline V lookup: CDR1 MNHEY, CDR2 SVGAGI. CDR3 coding DNA: TGTGCCAGCAGTTTCAGGGGGGCCCAGGATAGCTACGAGCAGTACTTC. Translation: CASSFRGAQDSYEQYF.